This TCR beta chain was recorded in a study of cytomegalovirus exposure and HLA in healthy donors. Whole-study results and caveats: The study assumed roughly uniform donor sequencing depth for presence/absence analyses.

The study ran its PCR with 60 Vbeta and 13 Jbeta primers. The method was immunoSEQ multiplex PCR; TCRdb's version includes in-frame clones alone and lacks a portion of them. The table includes 90,000 to 110,000 clones, nearly 80% detected once. A word on this clone: Its antigen is undetermined.

This CDR3 region has 13 residues. Germline-derived CDR1 and CDR2 are SGHVS and FQNEAQ. V lost 3 bases and J 3 bases, leaving 8 bases between the germline ends. The sequenced sample was PBMCs. This clonotype originated in a man aged 25 to 45 in good health and CMV-seronegative. V is TRBV7-8 and J is TRBJ2-5; tentatively, D is TRBD2 (5 bases). CDR3 DNA sequence: TGTGCCAGCAGCTTGGCAGCGGAAGAGACCCAGTACTTC. This codes for CASSLAAEETQYF.